This TCR beta chain appears in the sequencing data of a study of Ad26.COV2.S vaccination and SARS-CoV-2 variants. The table came from immunoSEQ multiplex PCR; TCRdb's copy has only in-frame clones and leaves some out. The table includes roughly 300,000 clones, roughly nine tenths detected once. The treatment here: 15 to 20 received Ad26.COV2.S at low or high dose, single or two shots; about 5 received placebo; per-sample allocation not given. Sampling was performed 63 days after the first vaccine or placebo injection. Trimming left V 2 bases short and J 4 bases short, with 9 bases between. The CDR3 spans 13 residues. CDR1 and CDR2 from the germline V gene are MGHDK and SYGVNS.

The genes are TRBV25-1 and TRBJ2-7; D unresolved. This receptor was obtained from a person aged 18 to 65 who received the Ad26.COV2.S COVID-19 vaccine or a placebo. This material consisted of peripheral blood, taken in a trial of Ad26.COV2.S vaccine versus placebo. CDR3 residues: CASSEMETYEQYF. The CDR3 nucleotides read TGTGCCAGCAGTGAAATGGAAACGTACGAGCAGTACTTC.